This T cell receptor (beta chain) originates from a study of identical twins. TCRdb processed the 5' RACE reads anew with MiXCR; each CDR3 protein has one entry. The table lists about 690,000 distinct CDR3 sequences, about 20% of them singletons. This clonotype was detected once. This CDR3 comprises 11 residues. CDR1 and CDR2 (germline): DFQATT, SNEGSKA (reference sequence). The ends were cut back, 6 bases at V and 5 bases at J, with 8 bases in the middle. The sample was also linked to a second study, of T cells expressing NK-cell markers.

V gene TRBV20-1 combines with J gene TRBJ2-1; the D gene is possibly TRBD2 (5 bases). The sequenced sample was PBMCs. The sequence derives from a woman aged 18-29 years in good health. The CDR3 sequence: CSAKGDNEQFF. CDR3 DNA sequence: TGCAGTGCCAAGGGAGACAATGAGCAGTTCTTC.